This TCR beta chain was recovered during a study of T cells in women clearing cervical HPV infection. Overall study context: Controls gave blood once infection was undetectable; cases at lesion identification. HLA type stays a possible confounder, typing being limited.

CDR3 length: 13 amino acids. CDR1 and CDR2 (germline): SNHLY, FYNNEI. V lost 7 bases and J lost 1; bases outside the gene matches: 2. Some clones are missing from TCRdb's copy, which holds only in-frame ones; the method was immunoSEQ multiplex PCR. The sample is made up of more than 15,000 clones, and the top ten hold around a tenth of it. General study findings and limits: Cases carried less TRBV6-7 than controls: about 0.1% versus 0.15%. Each sample's T-cell count was unknown, possibly confounding richness.

Of note for this clone: The antigen is undetermined. Coverage ceases 3 residues before the CDR3 finishes, and the germline J gene fills in the end.

The receptor comes from a woman aged 18-70 years with a cervical HPV16 infection that either progressed to CIN3+ or cleared (not recorded which). The chain is built from TRBV2 and TRBJ2-7; 9 nucleotides match TRBD2. Sequenced input: blood buffy coat. Here the CDR3 reads CASTSGRSYEQYF. CDR3 DNA, as far as it was read: TGTGCCAGCACCAGCGGGAGGTCCTACGAG.